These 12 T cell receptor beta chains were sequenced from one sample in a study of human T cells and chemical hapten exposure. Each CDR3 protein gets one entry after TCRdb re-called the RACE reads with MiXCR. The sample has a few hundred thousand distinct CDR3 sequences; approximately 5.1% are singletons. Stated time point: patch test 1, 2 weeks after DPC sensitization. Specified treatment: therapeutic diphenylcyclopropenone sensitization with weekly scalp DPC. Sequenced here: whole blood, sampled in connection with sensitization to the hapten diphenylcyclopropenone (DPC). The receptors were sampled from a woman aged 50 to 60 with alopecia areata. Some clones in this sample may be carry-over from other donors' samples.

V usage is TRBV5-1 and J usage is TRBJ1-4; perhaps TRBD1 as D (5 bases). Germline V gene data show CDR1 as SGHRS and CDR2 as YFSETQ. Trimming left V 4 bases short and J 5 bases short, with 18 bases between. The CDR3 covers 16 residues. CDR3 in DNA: TGCGCCAGCAGCCCTAGAGTGGGGGGTTTAAATGAAAAACTGTTTTTT. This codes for CASSPRVGGLNEKLFF.

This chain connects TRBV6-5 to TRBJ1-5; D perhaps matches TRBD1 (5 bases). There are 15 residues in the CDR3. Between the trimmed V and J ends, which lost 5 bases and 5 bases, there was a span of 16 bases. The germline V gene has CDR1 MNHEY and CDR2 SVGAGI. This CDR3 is CASSQSRAGHQPQHF. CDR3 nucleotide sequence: TGTGCCAGCAGTCAAAGCCGGGCAGGGCATCAGCCCCAGCATTTT.

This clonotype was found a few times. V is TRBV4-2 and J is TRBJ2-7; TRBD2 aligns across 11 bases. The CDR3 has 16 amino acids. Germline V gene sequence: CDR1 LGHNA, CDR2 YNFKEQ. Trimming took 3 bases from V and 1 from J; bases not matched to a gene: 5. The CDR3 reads CASSHPGLADSYEQYF. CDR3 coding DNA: TGTGCCAGCAGCCACCCGGGACTAGCGGATTCCTACGAGCAGTACTTC.

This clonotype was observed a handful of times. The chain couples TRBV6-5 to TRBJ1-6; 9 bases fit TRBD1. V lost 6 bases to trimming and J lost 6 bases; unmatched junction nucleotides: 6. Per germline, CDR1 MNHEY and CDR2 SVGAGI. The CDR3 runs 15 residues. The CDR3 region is CASRPGQGSNSPLHF. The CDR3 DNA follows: TGTGCCAGCAGGCCGGGACAGGGAAGTAATTCACCCCTCCACTTT.

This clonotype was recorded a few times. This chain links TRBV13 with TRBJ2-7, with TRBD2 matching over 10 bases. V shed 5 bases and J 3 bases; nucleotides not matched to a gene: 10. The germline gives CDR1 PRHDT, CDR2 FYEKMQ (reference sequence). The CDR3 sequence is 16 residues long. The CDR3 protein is CASSRVSGGRNYEQYF. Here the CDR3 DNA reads TGTGCCAGCAGCCGCGTTAGCGGGGGGCGGAACTACGAGCAGTACTTC.

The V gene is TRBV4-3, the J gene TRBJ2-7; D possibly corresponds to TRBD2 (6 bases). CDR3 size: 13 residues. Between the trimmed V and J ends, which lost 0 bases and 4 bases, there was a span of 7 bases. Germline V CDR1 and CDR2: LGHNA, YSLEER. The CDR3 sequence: CASSQEREYEQYF. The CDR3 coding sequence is TGCGCCAGCAGCCAAGAACGGGAGTACGAGCAGTACTTC.

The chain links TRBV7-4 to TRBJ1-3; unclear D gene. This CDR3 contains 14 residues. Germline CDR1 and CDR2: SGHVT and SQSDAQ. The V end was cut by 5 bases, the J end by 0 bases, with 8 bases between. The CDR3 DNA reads TGTGCCAGCAGCCCTCCAGTCTCTGGAAACACCATATATTTT. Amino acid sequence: CASSPPVSGNTIYF.

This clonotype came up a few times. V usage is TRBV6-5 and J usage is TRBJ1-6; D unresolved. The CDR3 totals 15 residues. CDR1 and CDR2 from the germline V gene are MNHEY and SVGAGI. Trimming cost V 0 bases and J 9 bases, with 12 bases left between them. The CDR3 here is CASSYSDPGGSPLHF. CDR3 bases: TGTGCCAGCAGTTACTCTGATCCTGGCGGTTCACCCCTCCACTTT.

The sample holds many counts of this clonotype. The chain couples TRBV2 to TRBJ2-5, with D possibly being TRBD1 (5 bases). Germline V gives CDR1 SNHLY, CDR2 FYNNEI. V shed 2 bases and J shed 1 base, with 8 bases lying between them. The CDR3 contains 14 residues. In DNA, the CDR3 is TGTGCCAGCAGTGAACCCAGGGTCCAAGAGACCCAGTACTTC. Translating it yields CASSEPRVQETQYF.

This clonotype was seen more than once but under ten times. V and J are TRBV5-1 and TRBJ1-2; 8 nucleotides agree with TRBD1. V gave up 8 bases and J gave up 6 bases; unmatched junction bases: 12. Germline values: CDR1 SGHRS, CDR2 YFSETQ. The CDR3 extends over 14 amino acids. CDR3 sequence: CASHPKTGEDGYTF. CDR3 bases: TGCGCCAGTCACCCTAAGACAGGGGAAGATGGCTACACCTTC.

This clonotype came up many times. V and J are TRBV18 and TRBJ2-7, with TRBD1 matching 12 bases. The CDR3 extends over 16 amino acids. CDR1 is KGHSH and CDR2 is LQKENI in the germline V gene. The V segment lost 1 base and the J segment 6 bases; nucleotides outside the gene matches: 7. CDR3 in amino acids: CASSPRSGTGGGEQYF. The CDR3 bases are TGTGCCAGCTCACCACGCTCCGGGACAGGGGGCGGCGAGCAGTACTTC.

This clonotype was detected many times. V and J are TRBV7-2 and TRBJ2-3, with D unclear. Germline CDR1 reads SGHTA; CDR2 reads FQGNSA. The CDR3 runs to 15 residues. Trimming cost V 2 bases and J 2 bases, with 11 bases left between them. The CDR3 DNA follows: TGTGCCAGCAGCTTATTCGCGGAGATCACAGATACGCAGTATTTT. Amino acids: CASSLFAEITDTQYF.